This T cell receptor beta chain was obtained from a study of T cells in Graves' hyperthyroidism and ophthalmopathy. Each diagnosis drew on symptoms, thyroxine, TRAb, thyroid ultrasound and orbital computed tomography findings. The CDR3 extends over 14 amino acids. The germline CDR1 and CDR2 sequences are MGHRA and YSYEKL. Trimming shortened V by 0 bases and J by 5 bases, and 11 bases separated the two germline ends. RNA transcripts served as the template for amplifying TCR beta CDR3 regions. Initially, a first-round RT-PCR of the TCR CDR3 employed the HTBI primer set. TCRdb reanalysed the multiplex PCR reads using MiXCR and keeps one entry per CDR3 protein. Counted here are about 700,000 distinct CDR3 sequences, less than 45% occurring once; the ten biggest clones make up about 7.7%.

This TCR was sampled from an adult man with Graves' disease, either hyperthyroidism or ophthalmopathy (not recorded which). Sequenced sample: peripheral blood or thyroid tissue (not recorded which). The chain is built from TRBV4-1 and TRBJ2-7; maybe TRBD1 (5 bases). The CDR3 loop reads CASSQDRVGDEQYF. DNA of the CDR3: TGCGCCAGCAGCCAAGACAGGGTAGGCGACGAGCAGTACTTC.